This TCR beta chain was recorded in a study of blood T cell repertoires in COVID-19. Sequencing used immunoSEQ multiplex PCR; TCRdb keeps in-frame clones, though not all of them. The repertoire holds some 32,000 clones, with 88% as singletons. Trimming removed 4 bases at V and 0 bases at J, with 4 bases between. Germline V lookup: CDR1 GTSNPN, CDR2 SVGIG (reference sequence). CDR3 length: 13 amino acids. Material: peripheral blood. The J gene is TRBJ2-6, the V gene TRBV30; D is unresolved. This clonotype originated in a human donor in a cohort sampled during active COVID-19. The DNA of the CDR3 is TGTGCCTGGACTAGCTCTGGGGCCAACGTCCTGACTTTC. This codes for CAWTSSGANVLTF.